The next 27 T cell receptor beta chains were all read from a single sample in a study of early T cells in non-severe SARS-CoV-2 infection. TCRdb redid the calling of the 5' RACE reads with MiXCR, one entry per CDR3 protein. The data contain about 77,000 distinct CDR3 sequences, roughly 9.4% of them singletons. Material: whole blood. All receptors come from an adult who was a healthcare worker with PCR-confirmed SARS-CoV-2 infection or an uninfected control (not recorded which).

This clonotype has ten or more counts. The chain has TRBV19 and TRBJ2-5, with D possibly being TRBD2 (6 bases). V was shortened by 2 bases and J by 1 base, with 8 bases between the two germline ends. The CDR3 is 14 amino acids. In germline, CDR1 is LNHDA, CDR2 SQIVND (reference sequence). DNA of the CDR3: TGTGCCAGTAGTATACGGGGGTTCCAAGAGACCCAGTACTTC. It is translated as CASSIRGFQETQYF.

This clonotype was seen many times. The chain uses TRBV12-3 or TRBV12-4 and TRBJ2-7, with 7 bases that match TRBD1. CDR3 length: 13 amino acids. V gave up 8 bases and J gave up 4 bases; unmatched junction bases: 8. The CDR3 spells CASVKSTGYEQYF. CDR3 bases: TGTGCCAGCGTAAAATCGACAGGGTACGAGCAGTACTTC.

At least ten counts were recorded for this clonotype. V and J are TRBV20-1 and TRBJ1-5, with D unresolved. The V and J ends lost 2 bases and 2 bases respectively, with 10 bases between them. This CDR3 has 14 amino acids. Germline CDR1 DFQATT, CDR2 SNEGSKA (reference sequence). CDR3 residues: CSARSDAGNQPQHF. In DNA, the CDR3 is TGCAGTGCTAGATCGGACGCCGGCAATCAGCCCCAGCATTTT.

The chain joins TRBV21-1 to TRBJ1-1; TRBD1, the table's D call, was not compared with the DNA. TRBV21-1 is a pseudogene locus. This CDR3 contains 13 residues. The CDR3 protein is CASSTPGAGEAFF. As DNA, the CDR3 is TGTGCCAGCAGCACCCCGGGGGCAGGTGAAGCTTTCTTT.

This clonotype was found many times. The CDR3 bases are TGTGCCAGCAGCCTTAGGGGGGGACTAGCGTACGAGCAGTACTTC. The encoded protein is CASSLRGGLAYEQYF. The V and J genes are TRBV12-3 or TRBV12-4 and TRBJ2-7, with 10 bases aligning to TRBD2. V shed 6 bases and J 4 bases; nucleotides not matched to a gene: 9. There are 15 residues in the CDR3.

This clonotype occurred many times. The CDR3 DNA follows: TGCGCCAGCAGCTTGAAGGGCGGGAGCGTTACCTACGAGCAGTACTTC. Its protein product is CASSLKGGSVTYEQYF. The rearrangement joins TRBV5-1 to TRBJ2-7, with 7 bases that match TRBD2. The CDR3 is 16 amino acids. The germline V gene encodes CDR1 SGHRS and CDR2 YFSETQ. With 1 base clipped from V and 2 bases from J, the junction kept 9 bases outside the gene matches.

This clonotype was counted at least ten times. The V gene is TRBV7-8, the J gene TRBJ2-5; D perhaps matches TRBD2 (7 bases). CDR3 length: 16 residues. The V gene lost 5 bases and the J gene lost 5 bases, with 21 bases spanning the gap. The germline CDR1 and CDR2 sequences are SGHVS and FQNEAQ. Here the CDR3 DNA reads TGTGCCAGCAGCCCCAGGGGTAGCGGGTTAGGCGAGACCCAGTACTTC. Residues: CASSPRGSGLGETQYF.

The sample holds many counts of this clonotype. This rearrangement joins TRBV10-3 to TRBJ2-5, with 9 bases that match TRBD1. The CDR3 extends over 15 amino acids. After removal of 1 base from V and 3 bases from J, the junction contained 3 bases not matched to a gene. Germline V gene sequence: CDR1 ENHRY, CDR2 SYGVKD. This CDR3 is CAISELQGAKETQYF. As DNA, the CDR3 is TGTGCCATCAGTGAGTTACAGGGGGCAAAAGAGACCCAGTACTTC.

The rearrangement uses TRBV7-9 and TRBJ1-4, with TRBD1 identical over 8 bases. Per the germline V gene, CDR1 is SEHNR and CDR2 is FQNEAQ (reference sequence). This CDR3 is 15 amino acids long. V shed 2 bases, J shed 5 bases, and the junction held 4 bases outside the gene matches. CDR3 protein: CASSLMGQANEKLFF. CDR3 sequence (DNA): TGTGCCAGCAGCTTAATGGGACAGGCCAATGAAAAACTGTTTTTT.

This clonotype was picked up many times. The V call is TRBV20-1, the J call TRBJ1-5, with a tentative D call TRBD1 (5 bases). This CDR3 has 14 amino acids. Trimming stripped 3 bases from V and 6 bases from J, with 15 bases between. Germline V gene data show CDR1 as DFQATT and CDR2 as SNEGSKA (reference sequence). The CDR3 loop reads CSARGTGDSQPQHF. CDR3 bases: TGCAGTGCTAGGGGCACGGGAGACAGTCAGCCCCAGCATTTT.

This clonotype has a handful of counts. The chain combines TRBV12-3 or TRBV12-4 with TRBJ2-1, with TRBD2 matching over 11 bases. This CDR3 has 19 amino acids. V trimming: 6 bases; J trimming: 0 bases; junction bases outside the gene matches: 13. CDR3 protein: CASRPGLAGLTSSYNEQFF. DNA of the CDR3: TGTGCCAGCAGGCCCGGACTAGCGGGCCTTACGAGCTCCTACAATGAGCAGTTCTTC.

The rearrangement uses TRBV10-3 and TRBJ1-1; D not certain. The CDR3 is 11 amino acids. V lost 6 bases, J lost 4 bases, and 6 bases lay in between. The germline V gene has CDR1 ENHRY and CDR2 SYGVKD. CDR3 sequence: CAISWRTEAFF. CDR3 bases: TGTGCCATCAGCTGGCGCACTGAAGCTTTCTTT.

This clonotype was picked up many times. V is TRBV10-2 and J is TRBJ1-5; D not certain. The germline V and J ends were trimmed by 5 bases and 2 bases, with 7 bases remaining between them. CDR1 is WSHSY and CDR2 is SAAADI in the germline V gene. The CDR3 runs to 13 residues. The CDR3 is CASSSQGNQPQHF. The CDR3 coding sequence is TGCGCCAGCAGTAGTCAGGGCAATCAGCCCCAGCATTTT.

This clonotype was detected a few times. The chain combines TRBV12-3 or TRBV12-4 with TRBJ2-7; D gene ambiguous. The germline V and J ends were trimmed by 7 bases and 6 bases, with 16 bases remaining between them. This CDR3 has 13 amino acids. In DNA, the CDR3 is TGTGCCAGCACCAGTGGAGTTACGTTCGAGCAGTACTTC. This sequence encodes CASTSGVTFEQYF.

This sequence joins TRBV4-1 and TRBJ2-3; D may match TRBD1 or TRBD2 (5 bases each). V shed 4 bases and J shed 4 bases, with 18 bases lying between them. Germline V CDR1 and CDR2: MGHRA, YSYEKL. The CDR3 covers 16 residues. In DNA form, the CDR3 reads TGCGCCAGCAGCCCTAAAGGAAACAGGCGGGCAGATACGCAGTATTTT. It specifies CASSPKGNRRADTQYF.

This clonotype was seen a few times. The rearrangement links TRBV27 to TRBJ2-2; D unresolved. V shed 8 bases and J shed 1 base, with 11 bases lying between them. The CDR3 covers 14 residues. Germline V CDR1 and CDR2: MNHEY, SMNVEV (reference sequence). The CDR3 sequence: CASRWVKNTGELFF. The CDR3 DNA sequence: TGTGCCAGCCGGTGGGTGAAGAACACCGGGGAGCTGTTTTTT.

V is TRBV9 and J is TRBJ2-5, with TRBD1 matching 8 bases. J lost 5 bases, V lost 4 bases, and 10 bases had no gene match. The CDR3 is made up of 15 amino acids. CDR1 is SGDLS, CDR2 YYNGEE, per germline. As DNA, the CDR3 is TGTGCCAGCAGCCTCCGGGACAGGTTGACGGAGACCCAGTACTTC. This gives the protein CASSLRDRLTETQYF.

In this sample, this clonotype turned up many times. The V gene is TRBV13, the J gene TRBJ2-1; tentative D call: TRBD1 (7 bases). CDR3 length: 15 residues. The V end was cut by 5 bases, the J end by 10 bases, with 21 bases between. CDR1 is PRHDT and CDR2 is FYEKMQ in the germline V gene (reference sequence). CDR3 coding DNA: TGTGCCAGCAGCCTCGTGGATAGCAGGGGGGCAGAGCAGTTCTTC. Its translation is CASSLVDSRGAEQFF.

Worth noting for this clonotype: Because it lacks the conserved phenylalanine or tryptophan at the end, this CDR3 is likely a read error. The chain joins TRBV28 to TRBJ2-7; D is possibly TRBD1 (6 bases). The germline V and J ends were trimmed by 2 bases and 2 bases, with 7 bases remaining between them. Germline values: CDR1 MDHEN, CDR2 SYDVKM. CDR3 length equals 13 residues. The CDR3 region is CASSLGGPYEQYI. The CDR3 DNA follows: TGTGCCAGCAGTTTAGGGGGCCCCTACGAGCAGTACATC.

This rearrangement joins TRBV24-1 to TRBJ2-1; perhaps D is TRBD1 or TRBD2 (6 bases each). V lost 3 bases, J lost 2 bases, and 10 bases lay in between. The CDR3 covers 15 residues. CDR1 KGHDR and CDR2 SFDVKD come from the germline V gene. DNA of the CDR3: TGTGCCACCAGTGATAGGAGGGGGGCCTACAATGAGCAGTTCTTC. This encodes CATSDRRGAYNEQFF.

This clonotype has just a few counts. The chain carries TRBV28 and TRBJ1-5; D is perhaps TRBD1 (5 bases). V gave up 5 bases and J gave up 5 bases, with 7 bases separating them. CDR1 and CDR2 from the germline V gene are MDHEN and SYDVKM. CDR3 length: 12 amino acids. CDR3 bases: TGTGCCAGCAGTCGGGGGGATCAGCCCCAGCATTTT. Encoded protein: CASSRGDQPQHF.

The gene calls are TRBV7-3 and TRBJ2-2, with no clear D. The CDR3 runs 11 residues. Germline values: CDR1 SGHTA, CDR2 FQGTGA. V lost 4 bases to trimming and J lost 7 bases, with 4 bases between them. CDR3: CASSSFGELFF. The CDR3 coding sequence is TGTGCCAGCAGCTCCTTCGGGGAGCTGTTTTTT.

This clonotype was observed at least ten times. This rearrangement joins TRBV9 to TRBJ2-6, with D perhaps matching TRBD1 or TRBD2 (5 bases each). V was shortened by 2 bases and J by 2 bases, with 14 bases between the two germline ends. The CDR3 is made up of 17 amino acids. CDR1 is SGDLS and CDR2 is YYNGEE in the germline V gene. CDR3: CASSVRQGPAGANVLTF. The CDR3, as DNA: TGTGCCAGCAGCGTGCGGCAGGGACCTGCTGGGGCCAACGTCCTGACTTTC.

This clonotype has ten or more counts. The DNA of the CDR3 is TGTGCCAGCAGTGCTTCTAGCGGGAGGACCTACGAGCAGTACTTC. This codes for CASSASSGRTYEQYF. The rearrangement uses TRBV27 and TRBJ2-7; 11 nucleotides align to TRBD2. Germline trimming cut 5 bases from V and 2 bases from J; bases unmatched to any gene: 5. This CDR3 region has 15 residues. Germline V gene lookup returns CDR1 MNHEY and CDR2 SMNVEV (reference sequence).

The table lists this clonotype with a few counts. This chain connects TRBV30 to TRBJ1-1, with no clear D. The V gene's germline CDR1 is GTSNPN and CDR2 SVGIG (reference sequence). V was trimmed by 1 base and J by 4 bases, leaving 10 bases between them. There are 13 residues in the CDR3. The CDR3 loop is CAWSGPATTEAFF. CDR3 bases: TGTGCCTGGAGTGGACCGGCAACCACTGAAGCTTTCTTT.

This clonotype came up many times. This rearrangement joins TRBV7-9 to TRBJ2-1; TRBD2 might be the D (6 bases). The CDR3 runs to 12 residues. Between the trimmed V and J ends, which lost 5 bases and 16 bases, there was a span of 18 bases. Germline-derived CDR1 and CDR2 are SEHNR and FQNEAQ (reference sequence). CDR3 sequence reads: CASSQGGSRSFF. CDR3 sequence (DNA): TGTGCCAGCAGCCAGGGAGGCAGTCGTTCTTTCTTC.

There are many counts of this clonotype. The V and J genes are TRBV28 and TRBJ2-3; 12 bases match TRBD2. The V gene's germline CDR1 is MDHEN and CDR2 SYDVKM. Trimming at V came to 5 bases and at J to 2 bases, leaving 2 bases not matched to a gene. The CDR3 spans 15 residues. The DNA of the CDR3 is TGTGCCAGCAGTCCTAGCGGGAGGGCCACAGATACGCAGTATTTT. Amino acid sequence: CASSPSGRATDTQYF.